These 10 T cell receptor beta chains came from one sample sequenced in a study of shared clonotypes between healthy human individuals. Profiling relied on immunoSEQ multiplex PCR, and the TCRdb table lists in-frame clones only, not all of them. The sample includes about 110,000 clones, over 65% of them seen just once. The sample taken for sequencing was memory CD8+ T cells sorted from blood. Sample subset: CD45RO+ cells pooled with CCR7-negative TemRA cells. The receptors were gathered from a woman aged 30 to 39 in good health.

The rearrangement uses TRBV10-2 and TRBJ2-7; D tentatively fits TRBD1 or TRBD2 (5 bases each). With 3 bases removed from V and 1 base from J, the gap between germline ends came to 10 bases. This CDR3 spans 14 amino acids. CDR1 is WSHSY, CDR2 SAAADI, per germline. CDR3 loop: CASSDRDVSYEQYF. CDR3 bases: TGCGCCAGCAGTGACCGGGACGTATCCTACGAGCAGTACTTC.

V and J are TRBV6-4 and TRBJ2-3; 7 bases are shared with TRBD2. V trimming: 3 bases; J trimming: 4 bases; junction bases outside the gene matches: 10. This CDR3 has 16 residues. The germline gives CDR1 MRHNA, CDR2 SNTAGT. The CDR3 DNA reads TGTGCCAGCAGTGAAATGGCGGGAGATTCGTCAGATACGCAGTATTTT. This translates into CASSEMAGDSSDTQYF.

A single count supports this clone. This chain uses TRBV27 with TRBJ2-1; the match to TRBD2 covers 12 bases. The CDR3 is 15 residues long. V lost 7 bases and J lost 6; bases outside the gene matches: 7. Germline V gives CDR1 MNHEY, CDR2 SMNVEV (reference sequence). CDR3 protein: CASKFGLAGINEQFF. DNA of the CDR3: TGTGCCAGCAAATTCGGACTAGCGGGAATCAATGAGCAGTTCTTC.

V gene TRBV10-3 combines with J gene TRBJ2-6; the D is unclear. There are 16 residues in the CDR3. Trimming left V 11 bases short and J 0 bases short, with 17 bases between. Germline V lookup: CDR1 ENHRY, CDR2 SYGVKD. Here the CDR3 DNA reads TGTGCCCTAATGGACGGTCTCCTCTCTGGGGCCAACGTCCTGACTTTC. This codes for CALMDGLLSGANVLTF.

The chain combines TRBV7-6 with TRBJ2-5; D is possibly TRBD1 (5 bases). The CDR3 runs 13 residues. Trimming stripped 5 bases from V and 3 bases from J, with 10 bases between. Germline V gene lookup returns CDR1 SGHVS and CDR2 FNYEAQ. The DNA of the CDR3 is TGTGCCAGCAGCCCAGGGTCAAAAGAGACCCAGTACTTC. Residues: CASSPGSKETQYF.

This clone occurred many times. This sequence joins TRBV5-5 and TRBJ2-7; possibly TRBD1 or TRBD2 for D (5 bases each). Trimming stripped 0 bases from V and 4 bases from J, with 11 bases between. The CDR3 covers 14 residues. Germline V CDR1 and CDR2: SGHKS, YYEKEE (reference sequence). For the CDR3, the DNA is TGTGCCAGCAGCTTGGCCGGGGCGGATTACGAGCAGTACTTC. Translated, it gives CASSLAGADYEQYF.

This clone was counted ten times or more. This chain joins TRBV7-6 and TRBJ1-1; no reliable D call. Per germline, CDR1 SGHVS and CDR2 FNYEAQ. This CDR3 is built from 12 residues. Trimming left V 1 base short and J 7 bases short, with 7 bases between. The CDR3 loop is CASSLVSVEAFF. CDR3 DNA: TGTGCCAGCAGCTTAGTATCCGTTGAAGCTTTCTTT.

The chain recombines TRBV7-9 with TRBJ2-3; D uncertain. In germline, CDR1 is SEHNR, CDR2 FQNEAQ (reference sequence). V was cut by 5 bases and J by 6 bases, with 12 bases left in between. CDR3 size: 13 residues. CDR3 region: CASSLQSWDTQYF. In DNA form, the CDR3 reads TGTGCCAGCAGCCTCCAATCATGGGATACGCAGTATTTT.

The chain uses TRBV19 and TRBJ2-1; D gene uncertain. This CDR3 has 16 residues. Germline lookup yields CDR1 LNHDA and CDR2 SQIVND (reference sequence). V lost 3 bases and J lost 4, with 16 bases in between. The CDR3 spells CASSIWWAPIYNEQFF. The CDR3 bases are TGTGCCAGTAGTATTTGGTGGGCGCCGATTTACAATGAGCAGTTCTTC. The full variable domain, its missing parts supplied by reference TRBV19 and TRBJ2-1, is DGGITQSPKYLFRKEGQNVTLSCEQNLNHDAMYWYRQDPGQGLRLIYYSQIVNDFQKGDIAEGYSVSREKKESFPLTVTSAQKNPTAFYLCASSIWWAPIYNEQFFGPGTRLTVL.

This clone was seen only once. This sequence joins TRBV5-6 and TRBJ2-7, with TRBD2 identical over 10 bases. V was pared by 0 bases and J by 6 bases, with 9 bases of the junction left unmatched. CDR3 length: 16 residues. Germline V gives CDR1 SGHDT, CDR2 YYEEEE. CDR3 region: CASSLASSGRAAEQYF. Here the CDR3 DNA reads TGTGCCAGCAGCTTGGCGTCAAGCGGGAGGGCCGCCGAGCAGTACTTC.